Below, 10 T cell receptor beta chains from the same sample are listed, as sequenced in a study of low-dose radiotherapy and immunotherapy resistance in tumors (dated by TCRdb to between 2022 and 2023). Reading the label with the study, this specimen's time point is: after trial treatment. What this sample's treatment or condition label stands for: LDRT plus nivolumab, ipilimumab, low-dose cyclophosphamide and aspirin (RACIN trial). Instrument on record: Illumina HiSeq 2500. First-strand cDNA was synthesized with Superscript III and a set of TRAV- and TRBV-specific primers, covering both TCRalpha and TCRbeta chains. A roughly 19-cycle PCR with Phusion amplified the TCRs, pairing a constant-region primer with the adapter that was attached to the V primers. TCRdb applied fastp at Q25 and MiXCR to the public reads, then kept only in-frame beta chains. Each CDR3 protein appears once, grouped with its most common genes and DNA. The sample data list tens of thousands of distinct CDR3 sequences, and under 20% of these were observed just once. Approximately 1.5% of the sample is in the top ten clones.

Material: PBMCs, obtained after low-dose radiotherapy plus immunotherapy. The receptors come from a male donor with prostate cancer.

At least ten counts were recorded for this clonotype. This rearrangement joins TRBV5-6 to TRBJ2-1; 7 bases align to TRBD2. J was trimmed by 0 bases and V by 4 bases; bases with no gene match: 10. In germline, CDR1 is SGHDT, CDR2 YYEEEE. The CDR3 is 17 amino acids. The CDR3 DNA reads TGTGCCAGCAGCGCCCCTAGCGGATGGAGCTCCTACAATGAGCAGTTCTTC. This codes for CASSAPSGWSSYNEQFF.

CDR3 coding DNA: TGTGCCAGCAGCTTAGGGACAGGGATAACAGATACGCAGTATTTT. Protein sequence: CASSLGTGITDTQYF. The chain employs TRBV5-4 and TRBJ2-3; TRBD1 matches at 9 bases. Germline V lookup: CDR1 SGHNT, CDR2 YYREEE (reference sequence). Germline trimming cut 2 bases from V and 3 bases from J; bases unmatched to any gene: 4. The CDR3 length is 15 residues.

The sample holds many counts of this clonotype. This chain uses TRBV20-1 with TRBJ2-5, with a possible D match to TRBD1 (6 bases). Trimming pared 3 bases from V and 5 bases from J, leaving 13 bases between. Germline CDR1 reads DFQATT; CDR2 reads SNEGSKA (reference sequence). This CDR3 has 13 residues. In DNA form, the CDR3 reads TGCAGTGCTAGCACAGGGAGAGAGGAGACCCAGTACTTC. It specifies CSASTGREETQYF.

This clonotype was detected ten times or more. CDR3 bases: TGTGCCAGCAAATCCGGGGGGGGTGAAGCTTTCTTT. The encoded protein is CASKSGGGEAFF. V is TRBV7-9 and J is TRBJ1-1; D may be TRBD1 (5 bases). This CDR3 region has 12 residues. V lost 7 bases and J 7 bases, leaving 13 bases between the germline ends. CDR1 is SEHNR, CDR2 FQNEAQ, per germline (reference sequence).

This clonotype was found many times. The rearrangement links TRBV10-3 to TRBJ2-1, with D maybe TRBD2 (7 bases). V lost 0 bases and J lost 10, with 13 bases in between. The CDR3 length is 14 residues. In germline, CDR1 is ENHRY, CDR2 SYGVKD. CDR3 coding DNA: TGTGCCATCAGTGAGTCCCGGGGGGCAGGGGAGCAGTTCTTC. As protein: CAISESRGAGEQFF.

This clonotype was detected ten times or more. The V call is TRBV30, the J call TRBJ2-6; 8 nucleotides align to TRBD1. From germline, CDR1 is GTSNPN and CDR2 SVGIG (reference sequence). The CDR3 sequence is 17 residues long. V shed 3 bases, J shed 0 bases, and the junction held 7 bases outside the gene matches. CDR3 DNA: TGTGCCTGGAGGCAGGGGGCTGGGGGCTCTGGGGCCAACGTCCTGACTTTC. Its protein product is CAWRQGAGGSGANVLTF.

The chain joins TRBV6-8 to TRBJ2-5; TRBD1 matches at 7 bases. The CDR3 has 16 residues. After removal of 5 bases from V and 5 bases from J, the junction contained 14 bases not matched to a gene. Germline assignment: CDR1 MNHGY and CDR2 SAAAGT. This CDR3 reads CASSPRLRGSGETQYF. The CDR3 DNA sequence: TGTGCCAGCAGTCCTCGACTCAGGGGGAGTGGGGAGACCCAGTACTTC.

This clonotype has at least ten counts. V is TRBV7-9 and J is TRBJ2-7; 8 bases are a match to TRBD2. V shed 5 bases and J 0 bases; nucleotides not matched to a gene: 6. The CDR3 is 15 amino acids. Germline assignment: CDR1 SEHNR and CDR2 FQNEAQ (reference sequence). CDR3 sequence: CASSPGTSLSYEQYF. The DNA of the CDR3 is TGTGCCAGCAGCCCCGGGACTAGTCTCTCCTACGAGCAGTACTTC. Variable domain in full (rest from reference TRBV7-9 and TRBJ2-7): DTGVSQNPRHKITKRGQNVTFRCDPISEHNRLYWYRQTLGQGPEFLTYFQNEAQLEKSRLLSDRFSAERPKGSFSTLEIQRTEQGDSAMYLCASSPGTSLSYEQYFGPGTRLTVT.

This clonotype appeared many times. The rearrangement uses TRBV7-2 and TRBJ2-1; 14 nucleotides align to TRBD2. The ends lost 5 bases at V and 14 bases at J; junction bases unmatched: 11. The length of the CDR3 is 15 residues. CDR1 and CDR2 from the germline V gene are SGHTA and FQGNSA. The CDR3 is CASSPEGLAGAREFF. CDR3 in DNA: TGTGCCAGCAGCCCGGAGGGACTAGCGGGAGCCAGGGAGTTCTTC.

Many counts were recorded for this clonotype. CDR3 coding DNA: TGCAGTGCTAGAGGGGGTGGTCTAGCGGCGAGGAATGAGCAGTTCTTC. This sequence encodes CSARGGGLAARNEQFF. The chain is built from TRBV20-1 and TRBJ2-1; 7 bases fit TRBD2. The trim removed 1 base at V and 7 bases at J, leaving 13 bases unmatched. The length of the CDR3 is 16 residues. The V gene's germline CDR1 is DFQATT and CDR2 SNEGSKA (reference sequence).